Ten or more counts support the clone carrying this TCR beta chain. Every diagnosis used clinical symptoms, serum thyroxine and TRAb, thyroid ultrasound and orbital computed tomography. This CDR3 comprises 15 residues. V lost 7 bases, J lost 3 bases, and 5 bases stayed unmatched. Germline lookup yields CDR1 SNHLY and CDR2 FYNNEI. This entry belongs to a study of T cells in Graves' hyperthyroidism and ophthalmopathy. The CDR3 regions of TCR beta were amplified from RNA transcripts. Primed by the HTBI set, a first-round RT-PCR was run on the TCR CDR3. TCRdb reanalysed the multiplex PCR reads using MiXCR and keeps one entry per CDR3 protein. The data contain some 250,000 distinct CDR3 sequences, around 15% of them singletons.

Sequenced: blood. This rearrangement joins TRBV2 to TRBJ2-3; 12 nucleotides match TRBD2. The receptor was isolated from a woman in her fifties or sixties with Graves' hyperthyroidism that later progressed to Graves' ophthalmopathy. The CDR3 DNA is TGTGCCAGCACGCTAGCGGGAGGGCCAACAGATACGCAGTATTTT. Its translation: CASTLAGGPTDTQYF.